One T cell receptor beta chain is described in this entry. TCRdb derives one entry per CDR3 protein from the 5' RACE reads, leaving out DNA. The sample table includes 200,000 to 300,000 distinct CDR3 sequences. The data were taken from a study of T cells expressing NK-cell markers. This CDR3 has 15 amino acids. Germline values: CDR1 MNHEY, CDR2 SMNVEV (reference sequence). The J gene is TRBJ2-2, the V gene TRBV27; the D gene TCRdb calls, TRBD2, cannot be checked with no DNA. The TCR originated in a man in his late teens or twenties in good health. The sample comprised blood T cells: a sorted CD56 or NKG2C T cell subset, CD4+ or CD8+ T cells, or bulk PBMC T cells (not recorded which). CDR3 loop: CASSLEGPNTGELFF.